These 8 T cell receptor beta chains originate from one sample sequenced in a study of blood T cell repertoires in COVID-19. Measured with immunoSEQ multiplex PCR; TCRdb has only the in-frame clones, and not every one. Altogether 95,000 or so clones are present, around 90% being singletons, with the ten largest covering about 3.2%. The sample was peripheral blood. The receptors derive from a woman between 65 and 79 years old with acute or convalescent COVID-19.

The chain recombines TRBV28 with TRBJ2-7; no reliable D call. In germline, CDR1 is MDHEN, CDR2 SYDVKM. The CDR3 totals 13 residues. V lost 6 bases and J 1 base, leaving 10 bases between the germline ends. The CDR3 region has the DNA TGTGCCAGCAGACTACCTCTGTCCTACGAGCAGTACTTC. It encodes CASRLPLSYEQYF.

This chain connects TRBV28 to TRBJ2-3; no clear D gene. The V end was cut by 4 bases, the J end by 2 bases, with 7 bases between. This CDR3 has 13 residues. Germline-derived CDR1 and CDR2 are MDHEN and SYDVKM. The CDR3 protein is CASSSEYTDTQYF. The CDR3 bases are TGTGCCAGCAGTTCCGAGTACACAGATACGCAGTATTTT.

The genes are TRBV7-9 and TRBJ2-3; TRBD2 matches 8 bases. Germline trimming cut 5 bases from V and 5 bases from J; bases unmatched to any gene: 12. Germline-derived CDR1 and CDR2 are SEHNR and FQNEAQ (reference sequence). The CDR3 runs to 16 residues. This CDR3 is CASSRLGGAKGDTQYF. Here the CDR3 DNA reads TGTGCCAGCAGCCGACTCGGGGGGGCCAAGGGAGATACGCAGTATTTT.

The chain has TRBV23-1 and TRBJ2-1; 10 bases match TRBD1. TRBV23-1 is designated an ORF whose function remains uncertain. The J segment lost 5 bases and the V segment lost 0 bases, leaving 10 bases of the junction unmatched. There are 18 residues in the CDR3. The CDR3 sequence is CASSQSAAGTGVDNEQFF. DNA for the CDR3: TGCGCCAGCAGTCAATCGGCAGCCGGGACAGGGGTCGACAATGAGCAGTTCTTC.

V usage is TRBV10-3 and J usage is TRBJ1-6, with 7 bases aligning to TRBD1. The CDR3 is 15 residues long. Germline loops: CDR1 ENHRY, CDR2 SYGVKD. Germline trimming cut 4 bases from V and 7 bases from J; bases unmatched to any gene: 7. The CDR3 loop reads CAISGGAGGNSPLHF. CDR3 nucleotides: TGTGCCATCAGTGGAGGCGCAGGGGGGAATTCACCCCTCCACTTT.

The chain joins TRBV28 to TRBJ2-3; 7 nucleotides agree with TRBD2. Unmatched junction bases numbered 6, after V lost 6 bases and J lost 0 bases. There are 15 residues in the CDR3. Germline V CDR1 and CDR2: MDHEN, SYDVKM. This CDR3 is CASSVLAVSTDTQYF. DNA for the CDR3: TGTGCCAGCAGCGTTCTAGCGGTTAGCACAGATACGCAGTATTTT.

The rearrangement uses TRBV3-1 (or the pseudogene TRBV3-2) and TRBJ2-1; 7 nucleotides line up with TRBD2. Germline assignment: CDR1 LGHDT and CDR2 YNNKEL (reference sequence). V was clipped by 4 bases and J by 1 base; unmatched bases: 4. The CDR3 has 15 residues. CDR3 sequence (DNA): TGTGCCAGCAGCCTCAGCGGGGCATCCTACAATGAGCAGTTCTTC. Protein product: CASSLSGASYNEQFF.

This clone was seen just once. The genes are TRBV7-2 and TRBJ2-2, with TRBD2 matching over 14 bases. The CDR3 loop spans 19 amino acids. V dropped 4 bases and J dropped 4; count of bases not matched to a gene: 11. From germline, CDR1 is SGHTA and CDR2 FQGNSA. CDR3 DNA: TGTGCCAGCAGCTACCCCGCCGGGACTAGCGGGAGAGGCACCGGGGAGCTGTTTTTT. It translates to CASSYPAGTSGRGTGELFF.